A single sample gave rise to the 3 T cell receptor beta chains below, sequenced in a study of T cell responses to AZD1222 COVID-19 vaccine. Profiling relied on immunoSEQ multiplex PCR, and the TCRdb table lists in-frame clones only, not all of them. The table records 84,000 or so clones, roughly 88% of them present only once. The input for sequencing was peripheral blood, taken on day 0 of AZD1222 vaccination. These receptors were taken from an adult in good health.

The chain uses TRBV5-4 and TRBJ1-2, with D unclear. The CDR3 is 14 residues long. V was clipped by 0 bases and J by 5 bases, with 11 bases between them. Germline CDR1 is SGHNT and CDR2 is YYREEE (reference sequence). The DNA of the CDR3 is TGTGCCAGCAGCTTGGGGGGTGCGGGATATGGCTACACCTTC. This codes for CASSLGGAGYGYTF.

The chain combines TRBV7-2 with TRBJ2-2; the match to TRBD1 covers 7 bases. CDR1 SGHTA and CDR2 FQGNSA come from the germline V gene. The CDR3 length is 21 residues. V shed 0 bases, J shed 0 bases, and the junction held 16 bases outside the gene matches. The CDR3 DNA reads TGTGCCAGCAGCTTAGCCCCGAATTCGGGGACAGAGGCTGCGAACACCGGGGAGCTGTTTTTT. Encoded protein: CASSLAPNSGTEAANTGELFF. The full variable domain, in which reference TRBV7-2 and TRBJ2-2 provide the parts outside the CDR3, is GAGVSQSPSNKVTEKGKDVELRCDPISGHTALYWYRQSLGQGLEFLIYFQGNSAPDKSGLPSDRFSAERTGGSVSTLTIQRTQQEDSAVYLCASSLAPNSGTEAANTGELFFGEGSRLTVL.

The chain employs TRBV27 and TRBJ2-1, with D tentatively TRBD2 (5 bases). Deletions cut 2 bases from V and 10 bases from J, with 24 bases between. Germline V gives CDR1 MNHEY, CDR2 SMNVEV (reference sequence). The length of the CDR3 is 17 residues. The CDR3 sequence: CASSLLVAERLSPEQFF. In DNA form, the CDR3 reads TGTGCCAGCAGTTTACTCGTTGCCGAGCGGCTTTCCCCCGAGCAGTTCTTC.